The source of this TCR beta chain is a study of blood T cells in healthy people across ages. This CDR3 has 12 residues. From germline, CDR1 is SGHVS and CDR2 FNYEAQ. Combining a sample-barcoded 5' primer with a J-beta primer mix, a second PCR ran for roughly 6 to 12 cycles. Each of the cDNA molecules was tagged by a template-switch adaptor with 12 random nucleotides. TCRdb analysed the 5' RACE reads with MiXCR anew, one entry per CDR3 protein. The sample contains 600,000 or so distinct CDR3 sequences, less than 60% of which appear only once. This chain uses TRBV7-6 with TRBJ2-1; D call uncertain. The last part of the DNA fits TRBJ2-7 better; the J call may be wrong. Sample: blood. This sequence originates from an elderly man in good health. CDR3 protein: CASSLQNGEQYF. The CDR3 DNA is TGTGCCAGCAGCCTCCAGAATGGAGAGCAGTACTTC.